This TCR beta chain appears in the sequencing data of a study of CD8 T cells in Susac syndrome (dated by TCRdb to between 2018 and 2021). Regarding the study in general: Whether CD8+ T cell activation and differentiation in Susac syndrome was antigen driven was tested using repertoire sequencing.

This clonotype has a single count. Its recognized antigen is unknown. Per-base qualities were not stored, and no clone one base away is much larger. Single-read evidence is weak. Peripheral blood CD8+ and CD4+ T cells from healthy donors, Susac syndrome patients and multiple sclerosis patients were profiled by high-throughput TCR beta sequencing. Healthy donors were age- and sex-matched controls. Bulk CD8+ and CD4+ T cells were purified magnetically by negative isolation, whereas CD8+ TEMRA cells were enriched by FACS. Blood was collected in EDTA tubes and processed within 24 hours, with PBMCs isolated through density gradient centrifugation. PBMCs intended for TCR sequencing were cryopreserved in liquid nitrogen and thawed later in a water bath at 37 degrees C. The sorted or isolated CD4+, CD8+ and CD8+ TEMRA cells reached a purity of at least 90%. RNA was extracted with the RNeasy kit and 0.5 to 1 ug was reverse transcribed using random hexamers. The immunoSEQ multiplex PCR assay, covering 54 Vbeta and 13 Jbeta segments, was used to amplify TCR beta CDR3 regions. PCR amplification bias was corrected using a synthetic template baseline for primer optimization and computational correction. In the paper's pipeline: Only productive sequences were kept, with reads annotated to V, D and J genes according to IMGT and analyzed in immunoSEQ Analyzer. Clonality was calculated as one minus the Shannon entropy normalized by log2 of the number of productive unique sequences. For each patient and control, public and private clones were evaluated within the 100 most prevalent clones. A clone was defined as Susac-specific if it was absent from the healthy and MS cohorts, from some 1,100 published viral clones and from other ImmuneACCESS disease sequences. The raw public reads went through TCRdb reprocessing: fastp at Q25, MiXCR clone calling, in-frame beta chains kept. Each entry is one CDR3 protein sequence, shown with its most common DNA and genes. Here the V and J calls rest on TCRdb's processing, not on the authors' analysis. Counted in this sample were around 140,000 distinct CDR3 sequences; approximately 93% of them appeared once. Roughly 0.083% of the sample goes to the ten largest clones.

The V and J ends are trimmed by 8 bases and 2 bases, leaving 13 bases between them. The germline V gene encodes CDR1 SNHLY and CDR2 FYNNEI. The CDR3 goes from the cysteine to the phenylalanine over 14 residues. Just CDR3 DNA is preserved here, 42 bases in frame from base 1. General study outcomes and caveats: The study acknowledged that relatively few individuals were included in the TCR sequencing and HLA analysis.

The sequence was obtained from a human donor in good health. The sequenced sample was CD4+ T cells from PBMCs. The chain employs TRBV2 and TRBJ2-1; TRBD2 might be the D gene, on 5 matching bases. The sequenced DNA is TGTGCCAGCCGGCTTAGCGCCACCTACAATGAGCAGTTCTTC. This translates into CASRLSATYNEQFF. Extended through the reference TRBV2 and TRBJ2-1 proteins, this CDR3 yields the full variable domain: EPEVTQTPSHQVTQMGQEVILRCVPISNHLYFYWYRQILGQKVEFLVSFYNNEISEKSEIFDDQFSVERPDGSNFTLKIRSTKLEDSAMYFCASRLSATYNEQFFGPGTRLTVL.